Below, 27 T cell receptor beta chains from the same sample are listed, as sequenced in a study of read filtering for tumor transcriptome and immune sequencing. The library was built from roughly 400 ng RNA with molecular barcoded adaptors for alpha/delta and beta/gamma chains. TCRdb re-called the reads through MiXCR, storing one row per CDR3 protein. Of 60,000 to 75,000 distinct CDR3 sequences in the sample, approximately 19% were seen once. The sequenced sample was a population of CD138-negative cells sorted from bone marrow. These receptors came from a donor over 35 with multiple myeloma.

In its sample, this clonotype was seen many times. V is TRBV20-1 and J is TRBJ2-7; D may be TRBD1 (5 bases). V gave up 3 bases and J gave up 5 bases, with 20 bases separating them. This CDR3 is built from 15 residues. CDR1 is DFQATT, CDR2 SNEGSKA, per germline (reference sequence). The CDR3 sequence is CSASPGNINADEQYF. The CDR3 region has the DNA TGCAGTGCTAGCCCAGGGAATATAAACGCTGACGAGCAGTACTTC.

This clonotype was seen many times. The chain has TRBV20-1 and TRBJ1-6; unclear D gene. V dropped 6 bases and J dropped 7 bases, with 22 bases sitting between them. Germline values: CDR1 DFQATT, CDR2 SNEGSKA (reference sequence). There are 16 residues in the CDR3. The CDR3 DNA follows: TGCAGTGCCGGCTTGTCTGGGGAAAAAATCAATTCACCCCTCCACTTT. Its protein product is CSAGLSGEKINSPLHF.

This clonotype appeared once. A much larger clone lies a single base off, so this may be a read error. This rearrangement joins TRBV20-1 to TRBJ2-4; either TRBD1 or TRBD2 may supply D (6 bases each). Germline assignment: CDR1 DFQATT and CDR2 SNEGSKA (reference sequence). This CDR3 contains 16 residues. The chain's CDR3 is CSARVGGRTTKSIQYF. DNA for the CDR3: TGCAGTGCTAGAGTTGGGGGGCGCACTACCAAAAGCATTCAGTACTTC.

This clonotype was observed a single time. A much larger clone differs from this one at a single base, so this may be a read error. The CDR3 loop is CASSPGLADGQYF. The CDR3 DNA reads TGTGCCAGCAGCCCAGGACTAGCAGACGGGCAGTACTTC. The genes are TRBV7-2 and TRBJ2-7; 8 bases are shared with TRBD2. Trimming at V came to 5 bases and at J to 9 bases, leaving 9 bases not matched to a gene. CDR1 and CDR2 (germline): SGHTA, FQGNSA. The CDR3 runs 13 residues.

This clonotype occurred a few times. V is TRBV6-5 and J is TRBJ2-1; D is possibly TRBD2 (6 bases). Between the trimmed V and J ends, which lost 6 bases and 1 base, there was a span of 13 bases. Germline CDR1 and CDR2: MNHEY and SVGAGI. The length of the CDR3 is 15 residues. The CDR3 is CASSPGEDSYNEQFF. The CDR3 coding sequence is TGTGCCAGCAGCCCGGGAGAAGATTCCTACAATGAGCAGTTCTTC.

About this clonotype: Just one base apart from a much larger clone, this may be a read error. This chain joins TRBV3-1 and TRBJ2-3; TRBD2 aligns across 11 bases. Germline lookup yields CDR1 LGHDT and CDR2 YNNKEL (reference sequence). The CDR3 covers 18 residues. This chain's CDR3 is CVSSQDWASGGIKDTQYF. The CDR3 DNA sequence: TGTGTCAGCAGCCAAGATTGGGCTAGCGGGGGGATAAAAGATACGCAGTATTTT.

This clonotype was recorded many times. J is TRBJ1-1 and V is TRBV6-5; no firm D call. The CDR3 is made up of 14 amino acids. Trimming stripped 0 bases from V and 2 bases from J, with 7 bases between. Per germline, CDR1 MNHEY and CDR2 SVGAGI. CDR3 residues: CASSYSSYNTEAFF. The CDR3 DNA follows: TGTGCCAGCAGTTACTCGAGTTATAACACTGAAGCTTTCTTT.

The genes are TRBV7-9 and TRBJ1-1, with 8 bases aligning to TRBD1. V lost 5 bases and J lost 3; bases outside the gene matches: 11. The germline V gene encodes CDR1 SEHNR and CDR2 FQNEAQ (reference sequence). CDR3 length: 16 amino acids. In DNA, the CDR3 is TGTGCCAGCAGCCCGTTGGGCAGGGGGCGGTACACTGAAGCTTTCTTT. Protein sequence: CASSPLGRGRYTEAFF.

The chain has TRBV20-1 and TRBJ1-3; D is ambiguous. The CDR3 loop spans 14 amino acids. The ends were cut back, 4 bases at V and 0 bases at J, with 10 bases in the middle. Germline-derived CDR1 and CDR2 are DFQATT and SNEGSKA (reference sequence). The CDR3 nucleotides are TGCAGTGCTACCCCCAGCGCCTCTGGAAACACCATATATTTT. Its protein product is CSATPSASGNTIYF.

This clonotype showed up just a few times. The rearrangement joins TRBV19 to TRBJ1-5; TRBD1 matches at 10 bases. After removal of 5 bases from V and 4 bases from J, the junction contained 11 bases not matched to a gene. There are 17 residues in the CDR3. CDR1 LNHDA and CDR2 SQIVND come from the germline V gene (reference sequence). The CDR3 coding sequence is TGTGCCAGTAGTGGGAGGACAGGGGGAAGTTTAAATCAGCCCCAGCATTTT. Translating gives CASSGRTGGSLNQPQHF.

In this sample, this clonotype turned up many times. The chain recombines TRBV29-1 with TRBJ1-1, with 10 bases that match TRBD1. The CDR3 spans 14 residues. The V gene's germline CDR1 is SQVTM and CDR2 ANQGSEA. V gave up 6 bases and J gave up 1 base; unmatched junction bases: 5. CDR3 bases: TGCAGCGTCAAAGGACAGGGGGGGAACACTGAAGCTTTCTTT. Translating gives CSVKGQGGNTEAFF.

This clonotype occurred many times. The chain has TRBV7-6 and TRBJ2-7; D not certain. The V end was cut by 5 bases, the J end by 2 bases, with 13 bases between. The CDR3 is 14 amino acids. CDR1 and CDR2 from the germline V gene are SGHVS and FNYEAQ. The CDR3 sequence is CASSPYEGPYEQYF. CDR3 DNA: TGTGCCAGCAGCCCCTATGAAGGCCCCTACGAGCAGTACTTC.

A note on this clonotype: A read error is possible here, since a much larger clone lies one base away. This sequence joins TRBV20-1 and TRBJ2-1; 14 bases map to TRBD2. Germline V CDR1 and CDR2: DFQATT, SNEGSKA (reference sequence). Losses at the gene ends were 1 base for V and 5 bases for J; bases not matched to a gene: 7. The CDR3 loop spans 17 amino acids. The CDR3 is CSARGGLAGVPHNEQFF. The CDR3 DNA follows: TGCAGTGCTAGAGGGGGACTAGCGGGAGTGCCCCACAATGAGCAGTTCTTC.

This clonotype came up many times. This sequence joins TRBV3-1 and TRBJ1-4; D is perhaps TRBD1 (6 bases). V shed 1 base and J shed 5 bases, with 11 bases lying between them. Germline CDR1 LGHDT, CDR2 YNNKEL (reference sequence). The CDR3 loop spans 15 amino acids. CDR3 DNA: TGTGCCAGCAGCCAAGCTGGGACATTCAATGAAAAACTGTTTTTT. This gives the protein CASSQAGTFNEKLFF.

This clonotype was counted once. A read error is likely here: a far larger clone is one base away. The chain has TRBV7-2 and TRBJ2-7, with D possibly TRBD2 on 6 matching bases. The CDR3 contains 12 residues. The V gene's germline CDR1 is SGHTA and CDR2 FQGNSA. The CDR3 DNA is TGTGTCAGCGGAGGGGCAGCCTACGAGCAGTACTTC. This encodes CVSGGAAYEQYF.

This clonotype came up many times. The V and J genes are TRBV29-1 and TRBJ2-5, with 9 bases fitting TRBD1. This CDR3 is 13 amino acids long. Germline CDR1 SQVTM, CDR2 ANQGSEA. V lost 6 bases and J lost 5; bases outside the gene matches: 7. Here the CDR3 reads CSVDYRGPETQYF. DNA for the CDR3: TGCAGCGTAGATTACAGGGGGCCGGAGACCCAGTACTTC. The complete variable domain, with remaining parts taken from reference TRBV29-1 and TRBJ2-5, reads SAVISQKPSRDICQRGTSLTIQCQVDSQVTMMFWYRQQPGQSLTLIATANQGSEATYESGFVIDKFPISRPNLTFSTLTVSNMSPEDSSIYLCSVDYRGPETQYFGPGTRLLVL.

This clonotype was seen at least ten times. The CDR3 loop reads CSARGEGIQPQHF. The DNA of the CDR3 is TGCAGTGCTAGAGGGGAGGGGATTCAGCCCCAGCATTTT. The rearrangement joins TRBV20-1 to TRBJ1-5; tentatively, D is TRBD1 (5 bases). The CDR3 runs to 13 residues. The V gene's germline CDR1 is DFQATT and CDR2 SNEGSKA (reference sequence). Trimming left V 1 base short and J 6 bases short, with 10 bases between.

About this clonotype itself: A much larger clone sits a single nucleotide away, making a read error possible. CDR3 sequence: CATSRNFRGGRDTQYF. CDR3 DNA: TGTGCCACCTCCCGCAACTTCCGGGGGGGCCGAGATACGCAGTATTTT. The J gene is TRBJ2-3, the V gene TRBV24-1; 8 bases match TRBD2. From germline, CDR1 is KGHDR and CDR2 SFDVKD. Trimming took 9 bases from V and 5 from J; bases not matched to a gene: 15. The CDR3 consists of 16 residues.

This clonotype was picked up many times. CDR3 nucleotides: TGTGCCAGTGTCCCTACAGGGGTCCCCGGGGAGCTGTTTTTT. It is translated as CASVPTGVPGELFF. The V gene is TRBV6-1, the J gene TRBJ2-2; 7 positions match TRBD1. After removal of 9 bases from V and 6 bases from J, the junction contained 10 bases not matched to a gene. The CDR3 totals 14 residues. CDR1 is MNHNS, CDR2 SASEGT, per germline.

This clonotype came up many times. This sequence joins TRBV7-8 and TRBJ2-1, with TRBD1 matching 7 bases. The length of the CDR3 is 15 residues. Per germline, CDR1 SGHVS and CDR2 FQNEAQ. Unmatched junction bases numbered 9, after V lost 2 bases and J lost 8 bases. The CDR3 DNA is TGTGCCAGCAGCTTAAGGTCAGGGGGTTACCATGAGCAGTTCTTC. It is translated as CASSLRSGGYHEQFF.

This clonotype was picked up many times. The V call is TRBV5-1, the J call TRBJ2-1, with TRBD2 matching over 11 bases. Looked up from germline, CDR1 is SGHRS and CDR2 is YFSETQ. V trimming: 2 bases; J trimming: 6 bases; junction bases outside the gene matches: 10. CDR3 length: 17 amino acids. Here the CDR3 reads CASSLSLAGGGGNEQFF. CDR3 sequence (DNA): TGCGCCAGCAGCTTATCTCTAGCGGGAGGTGGGGGCAATGAGCAGTTCTTC.

This clonotype was observed at least ten times. The J gene is TRBJ2-3, the V gene TRBV7-9, with a weak D call TRBD1 (7 bases). V lost 10 bases and J 4 bases, leaving 18 bases between the germline ends. The germline V gene has CDR1 SEHNR and CDR2 FQNEAQ (reference sequence). The CDR3 runs 14 residues. CDR3 sequence: CATRRGLAADTQYF. Here the CDR3 DNA reads TGTGCCACCAGGAGGGGGCTAGCAGCAGATACGCAGTATTTT.

This clonotype was counted between two and nine times. The J gene is TRBJ1-2, the V gene TRBV5-6, with 7 bases lining up with TRBD1. Germline V CDR1 and CDR2: SGHDT, YYEEEE. The CDR3 has 16 residues. The ends lost 1 base at V and 0 bases at J; junction bases unmatched: 6. Written as DNA, the CDR3 is TGTGCCAGCAGCTTGTCGGGACAGACAGCTAACTATGGCTACACCTTC. This codes for CASSLSGQTANYGYTF.

The table lists this clonotype with many counts. The V call is TRBV20-1, the J call TRBJ2-1; 7 nucleotides line up with TRBD2. The V segment lost 5 bases and the J segment 5 bases; nucleotides outside the gene matches: 9. In germline, CDR1 is DFQATT, CDR2 SNEGSKA (reference sequence). The CDR3 is 14 amino acids. The CDR3 loop is CSAGSAGFNNEQFF. CDR3 sequence (DNA): TGCAGTGCTGGGTCAGCGGGGTTCAACAATGAGCAGTTCTTC.

This clonotype was observed many times. The chain carries TRBV7-2 and TRBJ2-1, with a weak D call TRBD2 (5 bases). Germline CDR1 SGHTA, CDR2 FQGNSA. The V and J ends lost 10 bases and 4 bases respectively, with 11 bases between them. This CDR3 comprises 12 residues. Written as DNA, the CDR3 is TGTGCCAAAAGAGGGATTTACAATGAGCAGTTCTTC. Its translation is CAKRGIYNEQFF.

This clonotype was counted at least ten times. The rearrangement joins TRBV5-1 to TRBJ2-1; TRBD2 agrees at 11 bases. This CDR3 is built from 15 residues. Germline CDR1 reads SGHRS; CDR2 reads YFSETQ. The junction had 4 bases not matched to a gene; V was cut back by 2 bases and J by 6 bases. Written as DNA, the CDR3 is TGCGCCAGCAGCTTTAGCGGGGGGGTCACCAATGAGCAGTTCTTC. Its protein is CASSFSGGVTNEQFF.

This clonotype was picked up a small number of times. The V call is TRBV3-1, the J call TRBJ1-4; D gene unclear. The V gene's germline CDR1 is LGHDT and CDR2 YNNKEL (reference sequence). This CDR3 region has 15 residues. Trimming removed 2 bases at V and 4 bases at J, with 11 bases between. The CDR3 region has the DNA TGTGCCAGCAGCCAAATGGGGAGGAGTAATGAAAAACTGTTTTTT. This translates into CASSQMGRSNEKLFF.